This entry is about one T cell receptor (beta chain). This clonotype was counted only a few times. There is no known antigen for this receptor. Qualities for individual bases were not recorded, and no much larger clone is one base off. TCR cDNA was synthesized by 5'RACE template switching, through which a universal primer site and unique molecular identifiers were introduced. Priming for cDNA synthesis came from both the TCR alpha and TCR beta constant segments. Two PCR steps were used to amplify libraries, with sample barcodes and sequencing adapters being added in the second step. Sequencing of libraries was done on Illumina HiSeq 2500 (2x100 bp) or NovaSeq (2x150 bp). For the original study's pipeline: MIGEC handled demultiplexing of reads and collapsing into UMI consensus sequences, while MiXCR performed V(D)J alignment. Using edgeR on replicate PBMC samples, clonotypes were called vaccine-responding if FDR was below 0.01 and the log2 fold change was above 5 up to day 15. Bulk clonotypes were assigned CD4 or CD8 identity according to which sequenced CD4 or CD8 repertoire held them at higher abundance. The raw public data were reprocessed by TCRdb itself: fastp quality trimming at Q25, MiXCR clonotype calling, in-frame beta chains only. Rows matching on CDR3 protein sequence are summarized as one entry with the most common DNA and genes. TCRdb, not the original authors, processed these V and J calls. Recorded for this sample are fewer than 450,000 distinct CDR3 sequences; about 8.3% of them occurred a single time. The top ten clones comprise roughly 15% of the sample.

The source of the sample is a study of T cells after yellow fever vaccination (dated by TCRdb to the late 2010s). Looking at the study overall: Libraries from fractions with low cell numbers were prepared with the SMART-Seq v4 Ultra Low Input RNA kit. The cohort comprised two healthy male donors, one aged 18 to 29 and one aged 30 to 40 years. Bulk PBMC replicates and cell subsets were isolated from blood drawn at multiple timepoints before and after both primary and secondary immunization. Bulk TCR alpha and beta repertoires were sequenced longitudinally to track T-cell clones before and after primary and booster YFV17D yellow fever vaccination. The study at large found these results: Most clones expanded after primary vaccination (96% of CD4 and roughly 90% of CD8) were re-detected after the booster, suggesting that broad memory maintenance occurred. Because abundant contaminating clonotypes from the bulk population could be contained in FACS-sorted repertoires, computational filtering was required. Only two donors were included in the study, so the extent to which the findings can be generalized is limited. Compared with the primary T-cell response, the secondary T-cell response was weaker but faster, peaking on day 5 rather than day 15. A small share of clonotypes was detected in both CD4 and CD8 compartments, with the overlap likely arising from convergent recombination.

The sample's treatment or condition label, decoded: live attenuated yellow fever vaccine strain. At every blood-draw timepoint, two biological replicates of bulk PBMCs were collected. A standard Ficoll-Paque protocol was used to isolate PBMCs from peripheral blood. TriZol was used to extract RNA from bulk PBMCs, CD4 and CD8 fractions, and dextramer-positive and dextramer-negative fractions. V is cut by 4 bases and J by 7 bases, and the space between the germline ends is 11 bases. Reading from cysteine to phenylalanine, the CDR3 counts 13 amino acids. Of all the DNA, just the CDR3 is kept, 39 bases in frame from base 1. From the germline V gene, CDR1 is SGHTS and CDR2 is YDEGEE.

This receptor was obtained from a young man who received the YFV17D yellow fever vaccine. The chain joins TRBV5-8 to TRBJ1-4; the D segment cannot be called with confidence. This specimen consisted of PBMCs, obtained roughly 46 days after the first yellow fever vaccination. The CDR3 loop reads CASSPYAGEKLFF. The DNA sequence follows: TGTGCCAGCAGCCCCTACGCGGGTGAAAAACTGTTTTTT.